A single sample gave rise to the 15 T cell receptor beta chains below, sequenced in a study of blood T cell repertoires in COVID-19. The table came from immunoSEQ multiplex PCR; TCRdb's copy has only in-frame clones and leaves some out. The table includes roughly 250,000 clones, approximately 85% detected once. The material sequenced was PBMCs or T cells enriched from blood (not recorded which). Receptors were obtained from a woman aged 25-40 years who had recovered from COVID-19.

The chain is built from TRBV9 and TRBJ1-6; tentatively, D is TRBD1 (6 bases). V was trimmed by 3 bases and J by 4 bases, leaving 8 bases between them. Germline V gene lookup returns CDR1 SGDLS and CDR2 YYNGEE. CDR3 length: 14 residues. CDR3 in amino acids: CASSDGQYNSPLHF. The CDR3 DNA reads TGTGCCAGCAGCGACGGACAGTATAATTCACCCCTCCACTTT.

The rearrangement links TRBV7-2 to TRBJ2-3; 9 positions agree with TRBD2. CDR1 and CDR2 (germline): SGHTA, FQGNSA. V lost 2 bases to trimming and J lost 1 base; unmatched junction nucleotides: 7. CDR3 length: 17 residues. CDR3 DNA: TGTGCCAGCAGCTTACAAGCGGGAGGTATCGGCACAGATACGCAGTATTTT. Translating gives CASSLQAGGIGTDTQYF. Based on the CDR3 plus reference TRBV7-2 and TRBJ2-3, the full variable domain is GAGVSQSPSNKVTEKGKDVELRCDPISGHTALYWYRQSLGQGLEFLIYFQGNSAPDKSGLPSDRFSAERTGGSVSTLTIQRTQQEDSAVYLCASSLQAGGIGTDTQYFGPGTRLTVL.

The rearrangement joins TRBV7-9 to TRBJ1-6, with D unclear. Trimming stripped 5 bases from V and 7 bases from J, with 12 bases between. Germline assignment: CDR1 SEHNR and CDR2 FQNEAQ (reference sequence). The CDR3 totals 14 residues. In nucleotides, the CDR3 is TGTGCCAGCAGCCGGGATCTGGCGAATTCACCCCTCCACTTT. Translating gives CASSRDLANSPLHF.

V usage is TRBV5-1 and J usage is TRBJ2-7; 15 bases agree with TRBD2. Germline assignment: CDR1 SGHRS and CDR2 YFSETQ. The CDR3 runs 18 residues. Trimming cost V 0 bases and J 2 bases; bases outside gene matches: 6. The CDR3 here is CASSLALGLAGGTYEQYF. The CDR3 DNA sequence: TGCGCCAGCAGCTTGGCCCTGGGACTAGCGGGGGGAACCTACGAGCAGTACTTC.

This clone was seen a handful of times. The chain uses TRBV4-1 and TRBJ2-7; 10 bases map to TRBD1. Germline V gene lookup returns CDR1 MGHRA and CDR2 YSYEKL. With V trimmed by 7 bases and J by 3 bases, 15 bases remained unmatched. This CDR3 has 17 residues. The DNA of the CDR3 is TGCGCCAGCACAAGGGCCGGGACAGGGGCCCCCTTCTACGAGCAGTACTTC. Its translation is CASTRAGTGAPFYEQYF.

The chain combines TRBV27 with TRBJ2-7, with D perhaps matching TRBD1 (5 bases). Germline V gene lookup returns CDR1 MNHEY and CDR2 SMNVEV (reference sequence). The CDR3 runs 14 residues. Trimming removed 6 bases at V and 2 bases at J, with 14 bases between. This CDR3 reads CASSYQVGPYEQYF. CDR3 DNA: TGTGCCAGCAGCTACCAGGTGGGGCCCTACGAGCAGTACTTC.

The chain carries TRBV9 and TRBJ2-7, with a tentative D call TRBD1 (5 bases). The CDR3 consists of 14 residues. Germline V gene lookup returns CDR1 SGDLS and CDR2 YYNGEE. V gave up 0 bases and J gave up 7 bases, with 14 bases separating them. The CDR3 loop is CASSVDDGATEQYF. CDR3 nucleotide sequence: TGTGCCAGCAGCGTAGACGATGGGGCTACGGAGCAGTACTTC.

The gene calls are TRBV10-3 and TRBJ1-5, with D unresolved. Deletions cut 0 bases from V and 0 bases from J, with 21 bases between. The CDR3 is 20 residues long. Germline assignment: CDR1 ENHRY and CDR2 SYGVKD. Here the CDR3 reads CAISESILGGNLNSNQPQHF. CDR3 coding DNA: TGTGCCATCAGTGAGTCGATTTTAGGAGGGAACCTTAATAGCAATCAGCCCCAGCATTTT.

The chain joins TRBV24-1 to TRBJ2-1; no reliable D call. The V end lost 2 bases, the J end lost 2 bases, and 6 bases lay between the germline ends. CDR3 size: 14 residues. CDR1 is KGHDR and CDR2 is SFDVKD in the germline V gene. The CDR3 region has the DNA TGTGCCACCAGTGATTCCAGGCCCTACAATGAGCAGTTCTTC. The encoded protein is CATSDSRPYNEQFF.

This chain links TRBV6-5 with TRBJ2-7; 7 nucleotides match TRBD1. Germline CDR1 reads MNHEY; CDR2 reads SVGAGI. The CDR3 runs to 15 residues. The V and J ends lost 5 bases and 1 base, in that order; junction bases with no gene match: 8. The chain's CDR3 is CASSKTGQLSYEQYF. The DNA for the CDR3 is TGTGCCAGCAGTAAAACGGGACAGTTGTCCTACGAGCAGTACTTC.

V and J are TRBV30 and TRBJ1-1, with D perhaps TRBD1 (6 bases). Germline V gives CDR1 GTSNPN, CDR2 SVGIG (reference sequence). Trimming shortened V by 4 bases and J by 0 bases, and 15 bases separated the two germline ends. CDR3 length equals 15 residues. The CDR3 DNA is TGTGCCTGGACCTTCATGACAGGAATGAACACTGAAGCTTTCTTT. Its translation is CAWTFMTGMNTEAFF.

This clone has just one count. The rearrangement joins TRBV5-1 to TRBJ2-7; D is possibly TRBD2 (5 bases). Trimming removed 4 bases from V and 6 bases from J, with 14 bases in between. Germline V gene data show CDR1 as SGHRS and CDR2 as YFSETQ. This CDR3 comprises 13 residues. The CDR3 region is CASSDRTRGEQYF. DNA for the CDR3: TGCGCCAGCAGCGACCGAACCCGGGGCGAGCAGTACTTC.

The chain uses TRBV3-1 (or the pseudogene TRBV3-2) and TRBJ1-5; a weak D match, TRBD1 (6 bases). CDR1 is LGHDT and CDR2 is YNNKEL in the germline V gene (reference sequence). Between the trimmed V and J ends, which lost 6 bases and 0 bases, there was a span of 12 bases. The CDR3 consists of 15 residues. CDR3 DNA sequence: TGTGCCAGCAGTGTCACAGGGAATAGCAATCAGCCCCAGCATTTT. Its protein is CASSVTGNSNQPQHF.

This clone was seen a single time. The chain is built from TRBV2 and TRBJ1-5; possible D gene TRBD1, 6 bases. Trimming removed 7 bases at V and 6 bases at J, with 16 bases between. Germline-derived CDR1 and CDR2 are SNHLY and FYNNEI. The CDR3 has 14 amino acids. The CDR3 reads CASMKQGKGQPQHF. The CDR3 DNA sequence: TGTGCCAGCATGAAGCAGGGGAAAGGTCAGCCCCAGCATTTT.

V gene TRBV5-1 combines with J gene TRBJ1-1; a weak D match, TRBD1 (5 bases). Germline CDR1 reads SGHRS; CDR2 reads YFSETQ. The length of the CDR3 is 15 residues. Trimming stripped 0 bases from V and 0 bases from J, with 9 bases between. This CDR3 is CASSLDSGMNTEAFF. The CDR3 DNA sequence: TGCGCCAGCAGCTTGGATTCAGGGATGAACACTGAAGCTTTCTTT.